This T cell receptor (beta chain) appears in the sequencing data of a study of T cell repertoires in cytomegalovirus infection. The overall study: Evidence of both CMV infection and a matching HLA type came from public TCR beta signatures. Study-wide points: The ex vivo response was dominated by HLA-C-restricted CMV-specific TCR beta clonotypes. Summed public TCR beta family frequency identified CMV carriers bearing the relevant HLA.

This clonotype was seen ten or more times. The antigen is unknown. One entry per CDR3 protein results from TCRdb running MiXCR on the reads. Counted here are around 210,000 distinct CDR3 sequences, 6% to 8% occurring once; the ten biggest clones make up 5.5% to 6.5%. After removal of 5 bases from V and 6 bases from J, the junction contained 8 bases not matched to a gene. The CDR3 extends over 15 amino acids. Germline CDR1 reads MNHEY; CDR2 reads SVGEGT. The chain uses TRBV6-2 or TRBV6-3 and TRBJ1-5; 9 bases are shared with TRBD1. The sample consisted of PBMCs. This clonotype was sampled from a human donor in good health (CMV status not recorded). Some clones in this sample may be carry-over from other donors' samples. The CDR3 bases are TGTGCCAGCAGTACTCCGGGACAGGGTGGTCAGCCCCAGCATTTT. This codes for CASSTPGQGGQPQHF.